A selection of T cell receptor beta chains follows, all from one sample in a study of cytomegalovirus exposure and HLA in healthy donors. Profiling relied on immunoSEQ multiplex PCR, and the TCRdb table lists in-frame clones only, not all of them. The sample shows 80,000 to 100,000 clones, about three quarters of them seen only once. Sequencing was done on a sample of PBMCs. All receptors derive from a man aged 40-50 years in good health and CMV-seronegative. Each CDR3 is given without its conserved first and last residue. The order of the fields is J gene, V gene, CDR3 protein.

TRBJ1-3	TRBV6-1	VSSNDRITGNTIY
TRBJ1-5	TRBV19	ASSTSGQNQPQH
TRBJ2-2	TRBV7-6	ASSLRPAKAGELF
TRBJ2-1	TRBV27	ASRLDRGHYNEQF
TRBJ1-6	TRBV5-1	ASSLGQDNSPLH
TRBJ2-7	TRBV6-1	ASRSVYEQY
TRBJ2-7	TRBV5-4	ASSGGTGPVSYEQY
TRBJ2-7	TRBV6-5	ASTDWSYEQY
TRBJ2-7	TRBV5-5	ASSPNRDRGYEQY
TRBJ2-1	TRBV5-1	ASSLVSRGGIYNEQL
TRBJ2-5	TRBV9	ASSVGGFQETQY
TRBJ1-5	TRBV18	ASSPPQDNQPQH
TRBJ2-2	TRBV2	AGSRGNTGELF
TRBJ2-5	TRBV7-6	ASSLDSRETQY
TRBJ2-1	TRBV4-1	ASSQDFSGGLDEQF
TRBJ2-7	TRBV28	ASSSGGFSYEQY
TRBJ2-7	TRBV5-6	ASSIAGTGLYEQY
TRBJ2-7	TRBV19	ASSIGAGYEQY
TRBJ2-1	TRBV5-1	ASSYSGGANNEQF
TRBJ1-6	TRBV19	ASSILQSSYNSPLH
TRBJ1-5	TRBV2	ASSEGQYSNQPQH
TRBJ2-5	TRBV2	ASSDSHRVGEETQY
TRBJ2-2	TRBV7-2	ASSSPTGLAGELF
TRBJ2-5	TRBV5-6	ASSLGWAGQETQY
TRBJ2-1	TRBV25-1	ASSPKRRSYNEQF
TRBJ2-7	TRBV5-5	ASSPRQLSYEQY
TRBJ1-4	TRBV7-2	ASSLRVHNEKLF
TRBJ1-4	TRBV27	ASSPKSGVSLVKLF
TRBJ2-1	TRBV2	ASISPGTGHNEQF